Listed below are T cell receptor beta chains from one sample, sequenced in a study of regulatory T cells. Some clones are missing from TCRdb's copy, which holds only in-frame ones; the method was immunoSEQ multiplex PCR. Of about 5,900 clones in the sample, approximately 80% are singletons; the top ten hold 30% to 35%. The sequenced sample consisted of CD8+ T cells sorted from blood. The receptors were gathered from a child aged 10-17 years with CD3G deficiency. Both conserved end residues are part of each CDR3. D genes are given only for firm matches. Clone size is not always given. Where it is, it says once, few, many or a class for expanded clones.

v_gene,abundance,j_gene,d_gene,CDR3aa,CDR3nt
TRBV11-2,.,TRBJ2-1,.,CASSLDRIDEQFF,TGTGCCAGCAGCTTAGATCGAATCGATGAGCAGTTCTTC
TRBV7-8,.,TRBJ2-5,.,CASSLGDRFIPETQYF,TGTGCCAGCAGCTTAGGGGATCGATTTATCCCAGAGACCCAGTACTTC
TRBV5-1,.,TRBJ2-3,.,CASRLEQGTDTQYF,TGCGCCAGCAGACTGGAACAGGGCACAGATACGCAGTATTTT
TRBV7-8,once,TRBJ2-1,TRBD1,CASSDRGGPYNEQFF,TGTGCCAGTTCAGACAGGGGAGGCCCCTACAATGAGCAGTTCTTC
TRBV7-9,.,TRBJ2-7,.,CASSSGPGNEQYF,TGTGCCAGCAGCTCCGGCCCAGGGAACGAGCAGTACTTC
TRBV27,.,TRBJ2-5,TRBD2,CASSRLAGETQYF,TGTGCCAGCAGTCGACTAGCGGGGGAGACCCAGTACTTC
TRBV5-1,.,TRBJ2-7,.,CASSAIGGSYEQYF,TGCGCCAGCAGCGCCATAGGGGGATCCTACGAGCAGTACTTC
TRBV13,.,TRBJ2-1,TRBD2,CASSSTGSLAGGPGRSNEQFF,TGTGCCAGCAGCTCCACAGGGTCTCTAGCGGGAGGGCCCGGTCGATCCAATGAGCAGTTCTTC
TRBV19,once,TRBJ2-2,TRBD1,CASAQGPGGELFF,TGTGCCAGTGCACAGGGGCCAGGCGGGGAGCTGTTTTTT
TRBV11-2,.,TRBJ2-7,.,CASSLGPRNEQYF,TGTGCCAGCAGCTTAGGGCCTAGGAACGAGCAGTACTTC
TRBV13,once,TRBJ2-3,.,CASSSSTDTQYF,TGTGCCAGCAGCTCAAGCACAGATACGCAGTATTTT
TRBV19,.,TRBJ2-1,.,CASSSGPPETYNEQFF,TGTGCCAGTAGTTCCGGACCCCCCGAAACCTACAATGAGCAGTTCTTC
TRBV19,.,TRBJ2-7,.,CASSPGPFYEQYF,TGTGCCAGTAGCCCGGGGCCTTTCTACGAGCAGTACTTC
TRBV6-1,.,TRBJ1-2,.,CASRGIQDTYYGYTF,TGTGCCAGCAGAGGCATCCAAGACACCTACTATGGCTACACCTTC
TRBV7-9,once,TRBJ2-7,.,CASSLAGQGKGYEQYF,TGTGCCAGCAGCTTAGCGGGGCAGGGGAAGGGCTACGAGCAGTACTTC
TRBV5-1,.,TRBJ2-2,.,CASRGATGELFF,TGCGCCAGCAGAGGGGCCACCGGGGAGCTGTTTTTT
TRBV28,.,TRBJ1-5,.,CASSQDSVGQPQHF,TGTGCCAGCAGTCAGGACTCCGTGGGTCAGCCCCAGCATTTT
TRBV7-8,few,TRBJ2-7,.,CASSSGTYEQYF,TGTGCCAGCAGCTCCGGGACCTACGAGCAGTACTTC
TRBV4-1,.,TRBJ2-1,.,CASSQSTRSGNEQFF,TGCGCCAGCAGCCAGTCGACTAGATCGGGCAATGAGCAGTTCTTC
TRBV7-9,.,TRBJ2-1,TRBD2,CASSAPGLAGEQFF,TGTGCCAGCAGCGCTCCGGGACTAGCTGGAGAGCAGTTCTTC
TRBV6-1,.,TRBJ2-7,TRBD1,CASSEWAQGGHEQYF,TGTGCCAGCAGTGAATGGGCCCAAGGGGGCCACGAGCAGTACTTC
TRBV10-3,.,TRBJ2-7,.,CASSEVPGPYEQYF,TGTGCCAGCAGTGAAGTTCCCGGACCCTACGAGCAGTACTTC
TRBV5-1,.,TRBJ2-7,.,CASSSGPVGAYEQYF,TGCGCCAGCAGCTCAGGGCCCGTTGGGGCCTACGAGCAGTACTTC
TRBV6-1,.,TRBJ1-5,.,CASSEGGRPKPQHF,TGTGCCAGCAGTGAGGGAGGCAGGCCGAAGCCCCAGCATTTT
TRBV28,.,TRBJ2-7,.,CASSLAGYYEQYF,TGTGCCAGCAGTTTAGCCGGCTACTACGAGCAGTACTTC
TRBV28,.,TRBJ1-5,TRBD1,CASSPLGTANQPQHF,TGTGCCAGCAGTCCCCTCGGGACAGCCAATCAGCCCCAGCATTTT
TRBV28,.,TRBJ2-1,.,CASSPRFRTRSYNEQFF,TGTGCCAGCAGTCCGCGGTTCAGGACCCGCTCCTACAATGAGCAGTTCTTC
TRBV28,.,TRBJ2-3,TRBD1,CASKNRGTDTQYF,TGTGCCAGCAAGAACAGGGGGACGGATACGCAGTATTTT
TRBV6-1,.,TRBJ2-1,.,CASSLSNFNEQFF,TGTGCCAGCAGTTTAAGCAATTTCAATGAGCAGTTCTTC
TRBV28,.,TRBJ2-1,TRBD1,CASSFSPQGNEQFF,TGTGCCAGCAGTTTTTCCCCACAGGGGAATGAGCAGTTCTTC
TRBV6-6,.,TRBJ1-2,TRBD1,CASSPRDRGYTF,TGTGCCAGCAGTCCCCGGGACAGGGGTTACACCTTC
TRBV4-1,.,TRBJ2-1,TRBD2,CASSQEAGLAGDEQFF,TGCGCCAGCAGCCAGGAAGCGGGACTAGCGGGAGATGAGCAGTTCTTC
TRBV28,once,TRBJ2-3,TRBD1,CASSLGQGADTQYF,TGTGCCAGCAGTTTGGGGCAGGGGGCAGATACGCAGTATTTT
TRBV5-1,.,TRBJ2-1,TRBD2,CASSLGLAPYNEQFF,TGCGCCAGCAGCTTGGGACTAGCCCCCTACAATGAGCAGTTCTTC
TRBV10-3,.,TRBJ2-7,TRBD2,CAIRKREGYEQYF,TGTGCCATCAGGAAGCGGGAGGGCTACGAGCAGTACTTC
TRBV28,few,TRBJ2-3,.,CASSGVDGSTDTQYF,TGTGCCAGCAGTGGGGTGGACGGGAGCACAGATACGCAGTATTTT
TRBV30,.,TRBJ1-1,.,CAWSSGMNTEAFF,TGTGCCTGGTCGTCAGGTATGAACACTGAAGCTTTCTTT
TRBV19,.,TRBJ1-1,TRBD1,CASSRQGGPEAFF,TGTGCCAGTAGTAGACAGGGAGGGCCTGAAGCTTTCTTT
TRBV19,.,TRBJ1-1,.,CASSIAGWAEAFF,TGTGCCAGTAGTATAGCCGGGTGGGCTGAAGCTTTCTTT
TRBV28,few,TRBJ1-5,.,CASSFSGNQNQPQHF,TGTGCCAGCAGTTTTTCGGGAAATCAAAATCAGCCCCAGCATTTT
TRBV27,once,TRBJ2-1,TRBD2,CASSRLAGGVNEQFF,TGTGCCAGCAGCCGACTAGCGGGAGGGGTTAATGAGCAGTTCTTC
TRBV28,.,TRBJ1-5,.,CASSRRAGNQPQHF,TGTGCCAGCAGCCGTCGGGCCGGCAATCAGCCCCAGCATTTT